This passage covers 4 T cell receptor beta chains from one sample sequenced in a study of blood T cell repertoires in COVID-19. Assay: immunoSEQ multiplex PCR; the TCRdb copy retains only in-frame clones and omits some. The sample yields tens of thousands of clones, almost 90% seen once. The specimen sequenced was peripheral blood. Receptor source: a woman of 80 years or more with acute or convalescent COVID-19.

The genes are TRBV20-1 and TRBJ1-5; D is perhaps TRBD1 (6 bases). This CDR3 region has 13 residues. Germline values: CDR1 DFQATT, CDR2 SNEGSKA (reference sequence). V was trimmed by 3 bases and J by 3 bases, leaving 9 bases between them. The CDR3 loop is CSASRGYNQPQHF. The DNA for the CDR3 is TGCAGTGCTAGTAGGGGGTACAATCAGCCCCAGCATTTT.

This sequence joins TRBV6-5 and TRBJ2-7; 8 nucleotides agree with TRBD1. The germline gives CDR1 MNHEY, CDR2 SVGAGI. V lost 2 bases to trimming and J lost 4 bases; unmatched junction nucleotides: 7. The CDR3 length is 15 residues. CDR3 coding DNA: TGTGCCAGCAGTTACCGAGGACAGGGTGGGTACGAGCAGTACTTC. Translation gives CASSYRGQGGYEQYF.

The chain couples TRBV19 to TRBJ1-1; 9 bases line up with TRBD1. The CDR3 length is 16 residues. Losses at the gene ends were 8 bases for V and 0 bases for J; bases not matched to a gene: 10. The germline gives CDR1 LNHDA, CDR2 SQIVND (reference sequence). The CDR3 sequence: CASSTLGTGMNTEAFF. The CDR3 coding sequence is TGTGCCAGTTCCACCCTCGGGACAGGGATGAACACTGAAGCTTTCTTT.

The chain has TRBV25-1 and TRBJ2-3; TRBD2 agrees at 8 bases. V lost 6 bases to trimming and J lost 1 base; unmatched junction nucleotides: 15. The germline V gene has CDR1 MGHDK and CDR2 SYGVNS. This CDR3 has 18 residues. This CDR3 is CASSERREPGLGTDTQYF. CDR3 nucleotides: TGTGCCAGCAGCGAAAGGAGAGAACCGGGACTAGGCACAGATACGCAGTATTTT.